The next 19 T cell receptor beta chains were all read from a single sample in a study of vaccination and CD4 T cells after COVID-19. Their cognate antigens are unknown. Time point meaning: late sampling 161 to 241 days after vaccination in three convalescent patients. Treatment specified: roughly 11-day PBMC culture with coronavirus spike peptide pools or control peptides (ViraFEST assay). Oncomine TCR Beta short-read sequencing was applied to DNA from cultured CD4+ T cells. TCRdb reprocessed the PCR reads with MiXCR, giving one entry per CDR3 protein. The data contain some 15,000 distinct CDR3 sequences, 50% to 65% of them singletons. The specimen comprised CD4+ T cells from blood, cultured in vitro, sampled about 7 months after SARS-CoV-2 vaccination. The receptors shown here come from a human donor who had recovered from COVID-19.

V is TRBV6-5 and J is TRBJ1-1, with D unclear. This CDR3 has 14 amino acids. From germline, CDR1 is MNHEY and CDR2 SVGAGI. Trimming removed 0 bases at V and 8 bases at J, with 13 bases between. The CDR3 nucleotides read TGTGCCAGCAGTTACTCGAAAGGATTGGCGGAAGCTTTCTTT. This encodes CASSYSKGLAEAFF.

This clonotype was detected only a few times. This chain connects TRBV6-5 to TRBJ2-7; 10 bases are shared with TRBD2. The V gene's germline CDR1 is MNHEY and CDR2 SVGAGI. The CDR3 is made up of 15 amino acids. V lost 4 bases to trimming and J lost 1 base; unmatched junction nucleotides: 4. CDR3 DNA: TGTGCCAGCAGTTTAGCGGGGGGCCTTTCCTACGAGCAGTACTTC. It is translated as CASSLAGGLSYEQYF.

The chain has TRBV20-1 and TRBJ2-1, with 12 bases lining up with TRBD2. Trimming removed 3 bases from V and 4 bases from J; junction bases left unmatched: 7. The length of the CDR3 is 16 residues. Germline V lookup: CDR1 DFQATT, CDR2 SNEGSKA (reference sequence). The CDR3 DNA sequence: TGCAGTGCTAGCCCCGGGACTAGCGGGTCGTACAATGAGCAGTTCTTC. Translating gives CSASPGTSGSYNEQFF.

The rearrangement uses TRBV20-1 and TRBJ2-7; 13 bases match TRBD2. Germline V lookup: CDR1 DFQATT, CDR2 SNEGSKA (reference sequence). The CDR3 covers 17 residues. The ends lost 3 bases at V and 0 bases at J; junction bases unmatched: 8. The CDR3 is CSASAPGLAGFSYEQYF. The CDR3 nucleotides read TGCAGTGCTAGCGCTCCGGGACTAGCGGGATTCTCCTACGAGCAGTACTTC.

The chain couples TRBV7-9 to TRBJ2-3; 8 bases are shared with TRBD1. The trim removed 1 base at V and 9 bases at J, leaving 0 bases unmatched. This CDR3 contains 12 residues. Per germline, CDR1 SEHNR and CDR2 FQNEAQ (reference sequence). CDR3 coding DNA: TGTGCCAGCAGCTTAGGGGACAGGACGCAGTATTTT. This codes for CASSLGDRTQYF.

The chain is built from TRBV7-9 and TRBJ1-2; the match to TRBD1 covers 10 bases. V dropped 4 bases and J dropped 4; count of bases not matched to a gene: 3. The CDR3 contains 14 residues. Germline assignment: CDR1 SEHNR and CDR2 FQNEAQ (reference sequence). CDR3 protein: CASSSRDRGYGYTF. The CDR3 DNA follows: TGTGCCAGCAGCTCCCGGGACAGGGGCTATGGCTACACCTTC.

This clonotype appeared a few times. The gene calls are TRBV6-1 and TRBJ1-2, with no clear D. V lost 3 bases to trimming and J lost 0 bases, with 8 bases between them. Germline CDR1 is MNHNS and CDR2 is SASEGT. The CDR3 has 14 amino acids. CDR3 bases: TGTGCCAGCAGTGACAGGTCAGCTAACTATGGCTACACCTTC. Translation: CASSDRSANYGYTF.

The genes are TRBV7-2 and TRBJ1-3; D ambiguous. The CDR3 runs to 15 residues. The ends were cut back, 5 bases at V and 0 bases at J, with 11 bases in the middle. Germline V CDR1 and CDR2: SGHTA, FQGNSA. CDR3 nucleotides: TGTGCCAGCAGCCCCAGCGCGGCCTCTGGAAACACCATATATTTT. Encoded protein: CASSPSAASGNTIYF. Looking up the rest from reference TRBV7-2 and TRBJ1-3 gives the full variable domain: GAGVSQSPSNKVTEKGKDVELRCDPISGHTALYWYRQSLGQGLEFLIYFQGNSAPDKSGLPSDRFSAERTGGSVSTLTIQRTQQEDSAVYLCASSPSAASGNTIYFGEGSWLTVV.

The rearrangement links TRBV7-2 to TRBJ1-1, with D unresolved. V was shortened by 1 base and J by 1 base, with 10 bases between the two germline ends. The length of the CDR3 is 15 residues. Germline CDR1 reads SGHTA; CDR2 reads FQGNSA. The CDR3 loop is CASSLEPGRNTEAFF. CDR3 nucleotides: TGTGCCAGCAGCTTAGAACCGGGCCGGAACACTGAAGCTTTCTTT.

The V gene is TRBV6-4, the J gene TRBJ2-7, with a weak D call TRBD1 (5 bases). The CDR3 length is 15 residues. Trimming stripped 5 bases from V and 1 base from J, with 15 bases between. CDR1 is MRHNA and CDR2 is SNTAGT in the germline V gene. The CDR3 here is CASSKGYRRSYEQYF. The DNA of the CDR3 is TGTGCCAGCAGTAAGGGGTACAGGCGATCCTACGAGCAGTACTTC.

The CDR3 sequence: CATSRIQGAQETQYF. DNA for the CDR3: TGTGCCACCAGCAGAATACAGGGGGCCCAAGAGACCCAGTACTTC. This chain connects TRBV15 to TRBJ2-5; 9 nucleotides match TRBD1. With V trimmed by 2 bases and J by 1 base, 2 bases remained unmatched. CDR1 LNHNV and CDR2 YYDKDF come from the germline V gene (reference sequence). CDR3 length: 15 residues.

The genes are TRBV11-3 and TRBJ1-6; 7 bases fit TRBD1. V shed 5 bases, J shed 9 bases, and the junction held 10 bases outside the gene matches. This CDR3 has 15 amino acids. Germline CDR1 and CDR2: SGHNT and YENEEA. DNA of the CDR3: TGTGCCAGCAGCACTCGACAGGGCGGGACTTCACCCCTCCACTTT. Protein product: CASSTRQGGTSPLHF. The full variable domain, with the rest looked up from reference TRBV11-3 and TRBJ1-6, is EAGVVQSPRYKIIEKKQPVAFWCNPISGHNTLYWYLQNLGQGPELLIRYENEEAVDDSQLPKDRFSAERLKGVDSTLKIQPAELGDSAVYLCASSTRQGGTSPLHFGNGTRLTVT.

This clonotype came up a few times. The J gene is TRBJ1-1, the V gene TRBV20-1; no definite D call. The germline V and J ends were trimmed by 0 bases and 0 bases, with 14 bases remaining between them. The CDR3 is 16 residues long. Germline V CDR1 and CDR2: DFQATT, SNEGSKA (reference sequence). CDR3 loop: CSARDQQAPMNTEAFF. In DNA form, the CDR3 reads TGCAGTGCTAGAGATCAGCAAGCTCCAATGAACACTGAAGCTTTCTTT.

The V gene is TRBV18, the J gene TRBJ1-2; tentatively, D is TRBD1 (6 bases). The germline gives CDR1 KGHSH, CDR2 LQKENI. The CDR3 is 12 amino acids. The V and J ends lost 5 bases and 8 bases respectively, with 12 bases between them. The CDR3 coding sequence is TGTGCCAGCTCATACAGGGAGCGGGGCTACACCTTC. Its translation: CASSYRERGYTF. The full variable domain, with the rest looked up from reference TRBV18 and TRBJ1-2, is NAGVMQNPRHLVRRRGQEARLRCSPMKGHSHVYWYRQLPEEGLKFMVYLQKENIIDESGMPKERFSAEFPKEGPSILRIQQVVRGDSAAYFCASSYRERGYTFGSGTRLTVV.

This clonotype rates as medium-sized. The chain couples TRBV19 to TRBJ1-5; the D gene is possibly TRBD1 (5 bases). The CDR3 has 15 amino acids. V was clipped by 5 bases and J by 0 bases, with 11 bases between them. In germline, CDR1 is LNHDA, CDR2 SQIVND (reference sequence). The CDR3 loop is CASSSGTPSNQPQHF. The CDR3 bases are TGTGCCAGTAGTTCCGGGACGCCTAGCAATCAGCCCCAGCATTTT. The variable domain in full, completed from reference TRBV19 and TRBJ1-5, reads DGGITQSPKYLFRKEGQNVTLSCEQNLNHDAMYWYRQDPGQGLRLIYYSQIVNDFQKGDIAEGYSVSREKKESFPLTVTSAQKNPTAFYLCASSSGTPSNQPQHFGDGTRLSIL.

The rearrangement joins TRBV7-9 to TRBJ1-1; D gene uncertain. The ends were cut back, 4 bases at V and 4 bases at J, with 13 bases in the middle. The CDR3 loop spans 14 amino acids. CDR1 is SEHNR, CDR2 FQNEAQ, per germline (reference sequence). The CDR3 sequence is CASSSYGFGTEAFF. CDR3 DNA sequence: TGTGCCAGCAGCTCGTACGGTTTCGGCACTGAAGCTTTCTTT.

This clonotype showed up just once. The CDR3 loop reads CSAKAGTGGTGELFF. The CDR3 DNA is TGCAGTGCTAAAGCCGGGACAGGGGGGACCGGGGAGCTGTTTTTT. The genes are TRBV20-1 and TRBJ2-2, with TRBD1 matching over 11 bases. The CDR3 length is 15 residues. V was pared by 4 bases and J by 5 bases, with 6 bases of the junction left unmatched. From germline, CDR1 is DFQATT and CDR2 SNEGSKA (reference sequence).

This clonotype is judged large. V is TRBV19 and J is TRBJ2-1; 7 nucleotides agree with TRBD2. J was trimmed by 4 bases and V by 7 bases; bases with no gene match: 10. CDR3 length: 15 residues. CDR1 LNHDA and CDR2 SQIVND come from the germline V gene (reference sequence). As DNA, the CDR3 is TGTGCCAGTAACCCGGGAGGAGCGGTTTACAATGAGCAGTTCTTC. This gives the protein CASNPGGAVYNEQFF.

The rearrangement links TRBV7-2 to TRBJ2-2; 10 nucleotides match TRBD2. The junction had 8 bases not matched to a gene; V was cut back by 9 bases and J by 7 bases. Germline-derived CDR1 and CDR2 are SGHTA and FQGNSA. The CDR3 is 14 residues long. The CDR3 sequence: CASILAGVVGELFF. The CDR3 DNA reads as TGTGCCAGTATCCTAGCGGGAGTTGTCGGGGAGCTGTTTTTT.